The 24 T cell receptor beta chains given below trace back to one sample, sequenced in a study of blood T cell repertoires in COVID-19 (dated by TCRdb to 2019 to 2021). Library preparation employed the immunoSEQ multiplex PCR assay. The immuneACCESS repertoire file appears here via TCRdb, limited to in-frame rearrangements. These files lack a portion of the clones; in checked studies, under half of the deficit traces to unresolved V genes, and the cause of the others is not known. The sample table holds about 83,000 clones, of which around 84% were seen once. The ten largest clones capture 8% of the sample. The sequencing sample was made of peripheral blood. These receptors came from an elderly man with active or convalescent COVID-19.

The CDR3 is CSVDPGNYGYTF. CDR3 nucleotides: TGCAGCGTTGATCCAGGGAACTATGGCTACACCTTC. V and J are TRBV29-1 and TRBJ1-2, with D perhaps matching TRBD1 (5 bases). This CDR3 spans 12 amino acids. Germline V gene data show CDR1 as SQVTM and CDR2 as ANQGSEA. V was shortened by 3 bases and J by 2 bases, with 7 bases between the two germline ends.

The rearrangement links TRBV7-8 to TRBJ2-7; 9 positions match TRBD1. Germline V gene sequence: CDR1 SGHVS, CDR2 FQNEAQ. The trim removed 1 base at V and 6 bases at J, leaving 7 bases unmatched. This CDR3 has 15 amino acids. In nucleotides, the CDR3 is TGTGCCAGCAGCTTAGGTGGGACAGGGTCGCGCGAGCAGTACGTC. Its protein is CASSLGGTGSREQYV.

The chain is built from TRBV5-4 and TRBJ2-1; 13 bases align to TRBD2. CDR1 and CDR2 from the germline V gene are SGHNT and YYREEE (reference sequence). J lost 3 bases, V lost 4 bases, and 10 bases had no gene match. There are 18 residues in the CDR3. The CDR3, as DNA: TGTGCCAGCAGCAAGGGACTAGCGGGGACACTCTACTACAATGAGCAGTTCTTC. This translates into CASSKGLAGTLYYNEQFF.

The V and J genes are TRBV5-8 and TRBJ1-4; the match to TRBD1 covers 7 bases. The CDR3 covers 14 residues. Germline V gene data show CDR1 as SGHTS and CDR2 as YDEGEE. Losses at the gene ends were 4 bases for V and 7 bases for J; bases not matched to a gene: 7. CDR3 in amino acids: CASSLGQPSEKLFF. CDR3 coding DNA: TGTGCCAGCAGCCTGGGACAGCCCAGTGAAAAACTGTTTTTT.

The chain couples TRBV19 to TRBJ2-5; tentatively, D is TRBD2 (5 bases). The CDR3 runs 14 residues. From germline, CDR1 is LNHDA and CDR2 SQIVND (reference sequence). V lost 6 bases to trimming and J lost 5 bases, with 16 bases between them. For the CDR3, the DNA is TGTGCCAGTAGGGACTCCAGGCGATCGGAGACCCAGTACTTC. Its protein product is CASRDSRRSETQYF.

This clone was counted a single time. This chain connects TRBV7-2 to TRBJ1-2, with no clear D. CDR1 SGHTA and CDR2 FQGNSA come from the germline V gene. The CDR3 length is 15 residues. V was trimmed by 1 base and J by 2 bases, leaving 11 bases between them. The CDR3 nucleotides read TGTGCCAGCAGCTTAGTGCCCAACATGAACTATGGCTACACCTTC. Its translation: CASSLVPNMNYGYTF.

The chain recombines TRBV7-2 with TRBJ2-1, with D possibly being TRBD2 (6 bases). CDR1 is SGHTA and CDR2 is FQGNSA in the germline V gene. Trimming removed 1 base at V and 5 bases at J, with 15 bases between. CDR3 length equals 16 residues. The CDR3 loop reads CASSLGGGSPHNEQFF. In DNA, the CDR3 is TGTGCCAGCAGCTTAGGTGGGGGGAGCCCCCACAATGAGCAGTTCTTC.

The chain links TRBV2 to TRBJ1-2; no clear D. CDR1 is SNHLY and CDR2 is FYNNEI in the germline V gene. The V end was cut by 6 bases, the J end by 4 bases, with 12 bases between. CDR3 length equals 13 residues. CDR3 in DNA: TGTGCCAGCAGGGAGACGGCTTCCTATGGCTACACCTTC. This sequence encodes CASRETASYGYTF. Full variable domain (missing parts from reference TRBV2 and TRBJ1-2): EPEVTQTPSHQVTQMGQEVILRCVPISNHLYFYWYRQILGQKVEFLVSFYNNEISEKSEIFDDQFSVERPDGSNFTLKIRSTKLEDSAMYFCASRETASYGYTFGSGTRLTVV.

The chain employs TRBV30 and TRBJ2-2; D is uncertain. V was cut by 0 bases and J by 4 bases, with 6 bases left in between. Germline-derived CDR1 and CDR2 are GTSNPN and SVGIG (reference sequence). The CDR3 contains 13 residues. DNA for the CDR3: TGTGCCTGGAGTGTACTTTCCACCGGGGAGCTGTTTTTT. It translates to CAWSVLSTGELFF. The full variable domain, its missing parts supplied by reference TRBV30 and TRBJ2-2, is SQTIHQWPATLVQPVGSPLSLECTVEGTSNPNLYWYRQAAGRGLQLLFYSVGIGQISSEVPQNLSASRPQDRQFILSSKKLLLSDSGFYLCAWSVLSTGELFFGEGSRLTVL.

This clone was detected a few times. The chain uses TRBV28 and TRBJ1-5, with 7 bases identical to TRBD1. V was pared by 6 bases and J by 7 bases, with 6 bases of the junction left unmatched. The CDR3 runs 13 residues. CDR1 is MDHEN and CDR2 is SYDVKM in the germline V gene. CDR3 nucleotide sequence: TGTGCCAGCAGGGCAGGGGGTCTCCAGCCCCAGCATTTT. It codes for CASRAGGLQPQHF.

The rearrangement joins TRBV23-1 to TRBJ2-7; 8 nucleotides align to TRBD1. TRBV23-1 is an open reading frame, and its role is uncertain. V gave up 3 bases and J gave up 3 bases; unmatched junction bases: 7. The CDR3 spans 15 residues. CDR3 amino acids: CASSHQGGTGYEQYV. The CDR3 DNA is TGCGCCAGCAGTCACCAAGGAGGGACAGGCTACGAGCAGTACGTC.

V usage is TRBV6-1 and J usage is TRBJ1-1; D unresolved. Germline lookup yields CDR1 MNHNS and CDR2 SASEGT. Trimming stripped 2 bases from V and 11 bases from J, with 9 bases between. CDR3 length: 11 amino acids. The CDR3 spells CASSETGRAFF. DNA for the CDR3: TGTGCCAGCAGTGAAACGGGTCGGGCTTTCTTT.

This CDR3 reads CASSLDREGYGYTF. The DNA of the CDR3 is TGTGCCAGCAGCTTGGACAGGGAGGGCTATGGCTACACCTTC. This chain joins TRBV5-4 and TRBJ1-2; D is perhaps TRBD1 (6 bases). Germline V CDR1 and CDR2: SGHNT, YYREEE (reference sequence). The CDR3 runs to 14 residues. Deletions cut 0 bases from V and 4 bases from J, with 10 bases between.

This chain joins TRBV29-1 and TRBJ2-1; 11 bases agree with TRBD1. V shed 0 bases and J 6 bases; nucleotides not matched to a gene: 7. The CDR3 contains 16 residues. The germline gives CDR1 SQVTM, CDR2 ANQGSEA. The chain's CDR3 is CSVEDPRTGGRNEQFF. CDR3 sequence (DNA): TGCAGCGTTGAAGATCCTAGGACAGGGGGCCGCAATGAGCAGTTCTTC.

The chain combines TRBV5-4 with TRBJ2-1, with TRBD1 identical over 10 bases. The CDR3 runs to 14 residues. J was trimmed by 7 bases and V by 3 bases; bases with no gene match: 4. Germline loops: CDR1 SGHNT, CDR2 YYREEE (reference sequence). CDR3 coding DNA: TGTGCCAGCAGCTCGGGACAGGGGTATAATGAGCAGTTCTTC. Translating gives CASSSGQGYNEQFF. The whole variable domain, remainder taken from reference TRBV5-4 and TRBJ2-1, is ETGVTQSPTHLIKTRGQQVTLRCSSQSGHNTVSWYQQALGQGPQFIFQYYREEENGRGNFPPRFSGLQFPNYSSELNVNALELDDSALYLCASSSGQGYNEQFFGPGTRLTVL.

V gene TRBV11-2 combines with J gene TRBJ2-1; TRBD2 is a possible D gene (6 bases). V was shortened by 1 base and J by 4 bases, with 17 bases between the two germline ends. The CDR3 is made up of 17 amino acids. CDR1 and CDR2 (germline): SGHAT, FQNNGV. CDR3: CASSLVSWGRKYNEQFF. The DNA for the CDR3 is TGTGCCAGCAGCTTAGTTTCATGGGGGAGGAAATACAATGAGCAGTTCTTC.

V is TRBV19 and J is TRBJ1-5; D not certain. The CDR3 is 14 residues long. Per germline, CDR1 LNHDA and CDR2 SQIVND (reference sequence). Trimming took 3 bases from V and 2 from J, leaving 8 bases between them. The DNA for the CDR3 is TGTGCCAGTAGTATGGGAGTTCGCAATCAGCCCCAGCATTTT. This sequence encodes CASSMGVRNQPQHF.

The rearrangement joins TRBV24-1 to TRBJ1-5, with 8 positions matching TRBD1. CDR1 KGHDR and CDR2 SFDVKD come from the germline V gene. The V and J ends lost 9 bases and 4 bases, in that order; junction bases with no gene match: 13. The CDR3 totals 16 residues. CDR3 nucleotides: TGTGCCACCTTCCGGACAGGGATAGGGAGGAATCAGCCCCAGCATTTT. It codes for CATFRTGIGRNQPQHF.

The V call is TRBV4-2, the J call TRBJ1-2; possibly TRBD1 for D (5 bases). Trimming took 0 bases from V and 3 from J, leaving 11 bases between them. Germline lookup yields CDR1 LGHNA and CDR2 YNFKEQ. CDR3 length: 15 amino acids. CDR3 loop: CASSQERTIYYGYTF. CDR3 nucleotide sequence: TGTGCCAGCAGCCAAGAGCGGACAATCTACTATGGCTACACCTTC.

This clone was counted only a few times. The J gene is TRBJ1-5, the V gene TRBV30; D is undetermined. Germline CDR1 reads GTSNPN; CDR2 reads SVGIG (reference sequence). Trimming cost V 2 bases and J 0 bases, with 8 bases left between them. CDR3 length equals 14 residues. CDR3 bases: TGTGCCTGGAGTTCGACACATAGCAATCAGCCCCAGCATTTT. It translates to CAWSSTHSNQPQHF.

The V call is TRBV29-1, the J call TRBJ1-2; 7 positions agree with TRBD1. CDR1 SQVTM and CDR2 ANQGSEA come from the germline V gene. With V trimmed by 5 bases and J by 3 bases, 3 bases remained unmatched. The CDR3 consists of 12 residues. CDR3 in DNA: TGCAGCGTTCACAGGGGAGACTATGGCTACACCTTC. This gives the protein CSVHRGDYGYTF.

The rearrangement joins TRBV7-6 to TRBJ1-1, with TRBD1 matching over 8 bases. CDR1 is SGHVS and CDR2 is FNYEAQ in the germline V gene. Losses at the gene ends were 4 bases for V and 0 bases for J; bases not matched to a gene: 4. The CDR3 contains 15 residues. This CDR3 is CASSSQGAMNTEAFF. CDR3 in DNA: TGTGCCAGCAGCTCTCAGGGGGCGATGAACACTGAAGCTTTCTTT.

CDR3 sequence reads: CASSLQQLGETQYF. The CDR3 region has the DNA TGTGCCAGCAGCTTGCAACAGCTCGGAGAGACCCAGTACTTC. The chain links TRBV7-9 to TRBJ2-5, with D hard to call. V was pared by 3 bases and J by 4 bases, with 12 bases between. CDR1 is SEHNR, CDR2 FQNEAQ, per germline (reference sequence). This CDR3 is 14 amino acids long.

The chain joins TRBV11-2 to TRBJ2-3; 11 nucleotides match TRBD2. Germline V gene lookup returns CDR1 SGHAT and CDR2 FQNNGV. The V gene end was trimmed by 1 base and the J gene end by 1 base; junction bases not matched to a gene: 10. The CDR3 has 19 amino acids. CDR3 DNA sequence: TGTGCCAGCAGCTTAGCCCGGCTAGCGGGAGGTCTACGCACAGATACGCAGTATTTT. Its translation: CASSLARLAGGLRTDTQYF.